This T cell receptor (beta chain) was found in a study of shared clonotypes between healthy human individuals. Notes on the study in general: Clonotype sharing among donors, it was expected, would be affected by sequencing depth.

Comment on this clone: Its antigen is currently unknown.

Authors' analysis steps: ImmunoSEQ supplied junction-only sequences lacking quality scores, so filtering was different. Assay: immunoSEQ multiplex PCR; the TCRdb copy retains only in-frame clones and omits some. The DNA was the basis for D and trimming; V, J and clone size are from that table. The top ten clones hold about 0.36% of a sample with about 2.5 million clones, around 92% of them seen once. Naive CD4+ cells were CD45RA-selected; the remaining cells were memory. Germline lookup yields CDR1 MNHEY and CDR2 SMNVEV (reference sequence). V lost 4 bases and J lost 2; bases outside the gene matches: 5. This CDR3 region has 14 residues.

The specimen was naive CD4+ T cells from PBMCs. Subset in this sample: CD45RA+ positively selected. The rearrangement joins TRBV27 to TRBJ2-7; 7 bases match TRBD1. The receptor was isolated from a man between 18 and 35 years old in good health. Some clones in this sample may be carry-over from other donors' samples. CDR3 bases: TGTGCCAGCAGTTCCGACAGGGTCGCCTACGAGCAGTACTTC. This translates into CASSSDRVAYEQYF.